The source of this T cell receptor beta chain is a study of cytotoxic CD8 clonotypes in ibrutinib-treated CLL. Looking at the study overall: Responses comprised about 24 partial and 2 complete; at median approximately six years, 14 remained remitted and about 12 progressed. Productive templates per sample averaged roughly 230,000; productive rearrangements, some 99,000. Study outcomes and limitations: Contraction or stability on treatment characterized the public clonotypes, which were uncommon.

The CDR3 totals 15 residues. V dropped 0 bases and J dropped 5 bases, with 13 bases sitting between them. Germline V gene sequence: CDR1 MNHEY, CDR2 SMNVEV (reference sequence). Frozen-stored PBMCs produced approximately 1.9 micrograms of genomic DNA for TCR beta libraries. Assay used: immunoSEQ multiplex PCR; TCRdb lists only in-frame clones, some missing. The sample holds approximately 350,000 clones, 67% seen once. Of note for this clone: Its antigen is not identified.

The sequence was collected from a human donor with chronic lymphocytic leukemia. The sequenced sample was PBMCs, obtained after 36 months of ibrutinib treatment. The chain recombines TRBV27 with TRBJ2-5; D is possibly TRBD2 (7 bases). DNA of the CDR3: TGTGCCAGCAGTTTATCACGGGGGGCCCTGGAGACCCAGTACTTC. It translates to CASSLSRGALETQYF.